The rows below give T cell receptor beta chains drawn from one sample of a study of OX40 agonist ivuxolimab in advanced cancers. The protocol was immunoSEQ multiplex PCR, while the TCRdb copy is restricted to in-frame clones and leaves out a portion. The table shows some 50,000 clones, with about 83% occurring only once. Sequencing was performed on CD4+ or CD8+ T cells sorted from blood, taken in a trial of the OX40 agonist ivuxolimab. These receptors were taken from an adult with an advanced solid tumor such as melanoma, head and neck, liver or kidney cancer. Both conserved end residues are part of each CDR3. D genes are given only for firm matches. Part of the rows lack a size; the others show once, few, many or a class for expanded clones.

clone_size	d_call	v_call	j_call	cdr3_nt	cdr3_aa
.	TRBD1	TRBV5-1	TRBJ2-5	TGCGCCAGCAGCGTGGGACAGGGGGATGTGGAGACCCAGTACTTC	CASSVGQGDVETQYF
once	.	TRBV7-2	TRBJ1-1	TGTGCCAGCAGCTCCTACAGGGTGGGAGACACTGAAGCTTTCTTT	CASSSYRVGDTEAFF
.	.	TRBV6-1	TRBJ1-5	TGTGCCAGCAGCCTCGCCCTAGCGGGCAATCAGCCCCAGCATTTT	CASSLALAGNQPQHF
once	.	TRBV10-1	TRBJ1-2	TGCGCCAGCAGTGAGTGTACTACTAACTATGGCTACACCTTC	CASSECTTNYGYTF
few	TRBD1	TRBV5-5	TRBJ1-5	TGTGCCAGCAGCTTGGGGGACAGGGGAAGGCATCAGCCCCAGCATTTT	CASSLGDRGRHQPQHF
.	TRBD2	TRBV2	TRBJ2-3	TGTGCCAGCAGGGTAGCGGGAGGCTCAGATACGCAGTATTTT	CASRVAGGSDTQYF
.	.	TRBV30	TRBJ1-6	TGTGCCTGGAGGCCCTCGGGGGCGGGTTCTGATAATTCACCCCTCCACTTT	CAWRPSGAGSDNSPLHF
.	.	TRBV2	TRBJ1-5	TGTGCCAGCAGAAAACAGGGATTAGGGAATCAGCCCCAGCATTTT	CASRKQGLGNQPQHF
.	.	TRBV7-8	TRBJ1-2	TGTGCCAGCAGCTGGGGAGGACAGAACTATGGCTACACCTTC	CASSWGGQNYGYTF
once	TRBD1	TRBV18	TRBJ2-7	TGTGCCAGCTCACCGGACAGGGTCGGCTACGAGCAGTACTTC	CASSPDRVGYEQYF
.	TRBD1	TRBV28	TRBJ1-4	TGTGCCAGCCTGCCGGGACAGGAGACGTGGAAACTGTTTTTT	CASLPGQETWKLFF
medium-sized	TRBD1	TRBV5-1	TRBJ2-6	TGCGCCAGCAGCTTCCGGGACAGGGAATCCATTGGGGCCAACGTCCTGACTTTC	CASSFRDRESIGANVLTF
.	.	TRBV6-1	TRBJ1-5	TGTGCCAGCAGTGAGAGGGGTAGGGGAGCTAGCAATCAGCCCCAGCATTTT	CASSERGRGASNQPQHF
.	.	TRBV6-6	TRBJ2-5	TGTGCCAGCAGTACTGGCGGGGGCGTAGAGACCCAGTACTTC	CASSTGGGVETQYF
.	TRBD1	TRBV10-3	TRBJ2-1	TGTGCCATCAGTGAGGGGGACAGGGGGGTCGATGAGCAGTTCTTC	CAISEGDRGVDEQFF
.	.	TRBV10-2	TRBJ2-4	TGCGCCAGCAGTGACCCGGGTGGGAACATTCAGTACTTC	CASSDPGGNIQYF
.	TRBD1	TRBV30	TRBJ1-2	TGTGCCTCAGACAGGGATTTCGTCTCAACCGGCTACACCTTC	CASDRDFVSTGYTF
.	TRBD1	TRBV2	TRBJ2-4	TGTGCCAGCAGTGTAGGACAGGGTGTGACCAAAAACATTCAGTACTTC	CASSVGQGVTKNIQYF
.	.	TRBV6-5	TRBJ2-7	TGTGCCAGCAGGGCTCAGGGTTTGGACTTC	CASRAQGLDF
.	TRBD1	TRBV14	TRBJ2-7	TGTGCCAGCAGCCTGACAGGGGGCAACGAGCAGTACTTC	CASSLTGGNEQYF
few	.	TRBV30	TRBJ2-7	TGTGCCTGGAGTCAGGCCTACGAGCAGTACTTC	CAWSQAYEQYF
.	TRBD1	TRBV7-2	TRBJ1-4	TGTGCCAGCAGCTTACGACAGGGACCCGGGGGAAAACTGTTTTTT	CASSLRQGPGGKLFF
.	.	TRBV6-5	TRBJ1-1	TGTGCCAGCAGTTACGACATCGTGAACACTGAAGCTTTCTTT	CASSYDIVNTEAFF
few	.	TRBV11-2	TRBJ1-1	TGTGCCAGCAGCTTCGTGAACACTGAAGCTTTCTTT	CASSFVNTEAFF
once	.	TRBV29-1	TRBJ1-4	TGCAGCGTTACGGCCCGGGGAAATGAAAAACTGTTTTTT	CSVTARGNEKLFF
.	TRBD2	TRBV6-5	TRBJ2-7	TGTGCCAGCAGGCCTAGCGGGAGGGTGGTTTACGAGCAGTACTTC	CASRPSGRVVYEQYF
.	TRBD1	TRBV11-2	TRBJ1-2	TGTGCCAGCAGCGCAACAGGGGACTATGGCTACACCTTC	CASSATGDYGYTF
.	.	TRBV19	TRBJ2-7	TGTGCCAGTAGTACCCAGCCTTCCCGAGGGGAGCAGTACTTC	CASSTQPSRGEQYF
.	TRBD1	TRBV19	TRBJ2-5	TGTGCCAGTAGTCAGGGACAGGGGTCAGAGACCCAGTACTTC	CASSQGQGSETQYF
.	.	TRBV5-1	TRBJ1-4	TGCGCCAGCAGCTTAATTGCAACTAATGAAAAACTGTTTTTT	CASSLIATNEKLFF
.	TRBD2	TRBV7-8	TRBJ2-1	TGTGCCAGCAGCCCCCTGCTAGCGGGAGGGTACAATGAGCAGTTCTTC	CASSPLLAGGYNEQFF
once	.	TRBV6-5	TRBJ2-5	TGTGCCAGCAGTGGGAGGGGGCGGGAGACCCAGTACTTC	CASSGRGRETQYF
.	.	TRBV6-5	TRBJ1-1	TGTGCCAGCAGCCGGACAGCGAACACTGAAGCTTTCTTT	CASSRTANTEAFF
.	.	TRBV18	TRBJ2-5	TGTGCCAGCTCACCAGGGGTAATAGAGACCCAGTACTTC	CASSPGVIETQYF
.	.	TRBV25-1	TRBJ2-1	TGTGCCAGCAGTGACCCGGGGCGGAATGAGCAGTTCTTC	CASSDPGRNEQFF
.	.	TRBV10-2	TRBJ1-2	TGCGCCAGCAGGGAGGACCGGGGGGCGCGGGGCTATGGCTACACCTTC	CASREDRGARGYGYTF
.	.	TRBV21-1	TRBJ2-2	TGTGCCAGCAACTTTTTTTGGGGGCGCTCGGGCACCGGGGAGCTGTTTTTT	CASNFFWGRSGTGELFF
.	.	TRBV5-5	TRBJ1-1	TGTGCCAGCAGCACCCGACAGAACACTGAAGCTTTCTTT	CASSTRQNTEAFF
.	.	TRBV7-3	TRBJ2-7	TGTGCCAGCAGCTTAACTGGTGGGGTCGAGCAGTACTTC	CASSLTGGVEQYF
.	TRBD2	TRBV30	TRBJ2-7	TGTGCCTGGAGTGTACGTAGCGGGAGTGTCGAGCAGTACTTC	CAWSVRSGSVEQYF
.	.	TRBV5-6	TRBJ1-5	TGTGCCAGCAGCTTGGGCAGGGAACAGCCCCAGCATTTT	CASSLGREQPQHF
.	TRBD2	TRBV18	TRBJ2-1	TGTGCCAGCACCTCCGGGACTAGCGGTTACAATGAGCAGTTCTTC	CASTSGTSGYNEQFF
.	TRBD1	TRBV6-5	TRBJ2-2	TGTGCCAGCGGACCCGGGACAGGGCTGACCGGGGAGCTGTTTTTT	CASGPGTGLTGELFF